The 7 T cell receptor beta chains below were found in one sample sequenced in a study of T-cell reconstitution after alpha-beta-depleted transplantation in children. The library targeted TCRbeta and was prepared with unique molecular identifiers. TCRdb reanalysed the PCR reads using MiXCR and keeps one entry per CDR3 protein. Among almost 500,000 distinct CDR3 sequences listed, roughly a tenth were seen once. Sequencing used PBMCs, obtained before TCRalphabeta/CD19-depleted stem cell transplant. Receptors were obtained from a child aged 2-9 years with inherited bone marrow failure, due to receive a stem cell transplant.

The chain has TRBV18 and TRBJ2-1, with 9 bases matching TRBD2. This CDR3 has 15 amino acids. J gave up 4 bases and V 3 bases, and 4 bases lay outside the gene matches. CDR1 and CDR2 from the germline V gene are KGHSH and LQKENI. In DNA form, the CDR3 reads TGTGCCAGCTCACCCGTGACTAGCGGATACAATGAGCAGTTCTTC. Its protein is CASSPVTSGYNEQFF. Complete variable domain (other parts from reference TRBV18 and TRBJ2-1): NAGVMQNPRHLVRRRGQEARLRCSPMKGHSHVYWYRQLPEEGLKFMVYLQKENIIDESGMPKERFSAEFPKEGPSILRIQQVVRGDSAAYFCASSPVTSGYNEQFFGPGTRLTVL.

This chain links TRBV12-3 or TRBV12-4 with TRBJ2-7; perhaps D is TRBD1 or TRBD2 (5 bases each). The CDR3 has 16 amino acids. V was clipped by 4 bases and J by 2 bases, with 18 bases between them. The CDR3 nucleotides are TGTGCCAGCAGTTGGGACGACTCGACAGCTGCCTACGAGCAGTACTTC. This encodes CASSWDDSTAAYEQYF.

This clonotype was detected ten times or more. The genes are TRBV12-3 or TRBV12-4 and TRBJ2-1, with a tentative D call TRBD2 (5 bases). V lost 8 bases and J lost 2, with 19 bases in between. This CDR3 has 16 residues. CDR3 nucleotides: TGTGCCAGCGCAGCTCGGGGTGGCGGCCCCTACAATGAGCAGTTCTTC. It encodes CASAARGGGPYNEQFF.

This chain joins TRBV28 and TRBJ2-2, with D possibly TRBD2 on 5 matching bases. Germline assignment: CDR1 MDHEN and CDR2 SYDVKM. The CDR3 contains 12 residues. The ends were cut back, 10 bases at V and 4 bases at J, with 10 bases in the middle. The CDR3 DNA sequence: TGTGCCACCGGAGGAAGCACCGGGGAGCTGTTTTTT. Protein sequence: CATGGSTGELFF.

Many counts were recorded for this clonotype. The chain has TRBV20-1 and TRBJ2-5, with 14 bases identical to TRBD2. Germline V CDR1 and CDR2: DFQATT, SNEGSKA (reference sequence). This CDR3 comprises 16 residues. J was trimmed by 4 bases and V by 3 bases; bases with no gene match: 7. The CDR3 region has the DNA TGCAGTGCTAGCCGTCCGACTAGCGGGAGGGCAGAGACCCAGTACTTC. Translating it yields CSASRPTSGRAETQYF.

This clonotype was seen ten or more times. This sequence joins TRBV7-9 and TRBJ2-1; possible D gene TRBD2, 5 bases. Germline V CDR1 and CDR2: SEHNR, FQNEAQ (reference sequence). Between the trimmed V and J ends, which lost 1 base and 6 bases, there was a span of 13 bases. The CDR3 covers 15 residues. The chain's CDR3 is CASSLGWLGGNEQFF. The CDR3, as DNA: TGTGCCAGCAGCTTAGGGTGGCTAGGAGGCAATGAGCAGTTCTTC.

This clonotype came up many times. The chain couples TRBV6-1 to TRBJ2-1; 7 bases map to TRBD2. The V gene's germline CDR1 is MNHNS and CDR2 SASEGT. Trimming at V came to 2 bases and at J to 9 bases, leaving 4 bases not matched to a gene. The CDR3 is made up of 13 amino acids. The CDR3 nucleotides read TGTGCCAGCAGTGAATATGAGCGGGGTGAGCAGTTCTTC. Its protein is CASSEYERGEQFF.